Listed below are T cell receptor beta chains from one sample, sequenced in a study of blood T cell repertoires in COVID-19. Clones were read by immunoSEQ multiplex PCR, and TCRdb kept only the in-frame ones, dropping some. The data show just over 150,000 clones, approximately 92% seen once. Input material: peripheral blood. The origin of the receptors is a woman aged 45-65 years with acute or convalescent COVID-19. Each CDR3 is given with its conserved first and last residue. A D gene is named only where the DNA matches it firmly. Size values are once, few and many counts, or a class for expanded clones, and some rows have none.

j_gene	d_gene	abundance	v_gene	CDR3aa	CDR3nt
TRBJ1-4	TRBD1	-	TRBV10-2	CASSESTTGGNEKLFF	TGCGCCAGCAGTGAGTCGACGACAGGGGGCAATGAAAAACTGTTTTTT
TRBJ1-1	-	-	TRBV18	CASSPSTDNPAAFF	TGTGCCAGCTCACCCAGCACGGACAACCCGGCGGCTTTCTTT
TRBJ1-3	-	-	TRBV18	CASSPPYGSTIYF	TGTGCCAGCTCACCACCGTACGGGAGTACCATATATTTT
TRBJ2-1	TRBD2	once	TRBV30	CAWSPGLAGGNEQFF	TGTGCCTGGAGTCCCGGACTAGCGGGAGGCAATGAGCAGTTCTTC
TRBJ1-1	TRBD1	-	TRBV5-4	CASSLATTGGENTEAFF	TGTGCCAGCAGCTTGGCGACGACAGGGGGGGAGAACACTGAAGCTTTCTTT
TRBJ1-4	-	-	TRBV19	CASSMGPFNEKLFF	TGTGCCAGTAGTATGGGGCCTTTTAATGAAAAACTGTTTTTT
TRBJ1-1	-	-	TRBV11-1	CASSLGSGNTEAFF	TGTGCCAGCAGCTTAGGCTCGGGGAACACTGAAGCTTTCTTT
TRBJ2-7	-	-	TRBV6-5	CAHSRSEPYEQYF	TGTGCCCATAGCAGATCGGAACCCTACGAGCAGTACTTC
TRBJ2-7	-	-	TRBV19	CASSSGGGSYEQYF	TGTGCCAGTAGTAGTGGCGGCGGCTCCTACGAGCAGTACTTC
TRBJ1-1	TRBD1	-	TRBV4-1	CASSTRDRDTEAFF	TGCGCCAGCAGCACCAGAGACAGGGACACTGAAGCTTTCTTT
TRBJ1-2	-	few	TRBV28	CASSWTVYYGYTF	TGTGCCAGCAGCTGGACAGTCTACTATGGCTACACCTTC
TRBJ2-7	-	-	TRBV7-2	CASSFGRAGEQYF	TGTGCCAGCAGCTTCGGCAGGGCCGGCGAGCAGTACTTC
TRBJ1-4	TRBD1	-	TRBV2	CASGLDRGLLGEKLFF	TGTGCCTCAGGGTTGGACAGGGGTTTACTCGGGGAAAAACTGTTTTTT
TRBJ2-5	TRBD2	-	TRBV19	CASSNALAGDGETQYF	TGTGCCAGTAGTAACGCCCTAGCGGGAGATGGTGAGACCCAGTACTTC
TRBJ2-2	TRBD2	-	TRBV9	CASSVKPPAGVPGELFF	TGTGCCAGCAGCGTTAAGCCCCCAGCGGGAGTACCCGGGGAGCTGTTTTTT
TRBJ2-1	TRBD2	-	TRBV28	CASSYGTSGSRNEQFF	TGTGCCAGCAGTTATGGGACTAGCGGGAGTAGAAATGAGCAGTTCTTC
TRBJ2-6	-	-	TRBV29-1	CSAAQGAGANVLTF	TGCAGCGCCGCCCAAGGGGCTGGGGCCAACGTCCTGACTTTC
TRBJ2-1	-	-	TRBV7-8	CASSLRGAEQFF	TGTGCCAGCAGCCTCAGAGGCGCTGAGCAGTTCTTC
TRBJ1-1	TRBD1	few	TRBV19	CASSTGGGVNTEAFF	TGTGCCAGTAGTACAGGGGGCGGTGTGAACACTGAAGCTTTCTTT
TRBJ1-2	TRBD1	few	TRBV5-8	CASRHLDRGYGYTF	TGTGCCAGCAGACATCTGGACAGGGGCTATGGCTACACCTTC
TRBJ2-2	TRBD1	-	TRBV19	CASSTGTGGNTGELFF	TGTGCCAGTAGTACCGGGACAGGGGGCAACACCGGGGAGCTGTTTTTT
TRBJ1-4	TRBD1	-	TRBV5-1	CASSKGQQNEKLFF	TGCGCCAGCAGCAAGGGACAGCAGAATGAAAAACTGTTTTTT
TRBJ2-1	TRBD2	-	TRBV28	CASSLRREYSYNEQFF	TGTGCCAGCAGTTTACGGCGGGAGTACTCCTACAATGAGCAGTTCTTC
TRBJ1-5	TRBD1	few	TRBV27	CASSLRRNRGLSNQPQHF	TGTGCCAGCAGTTTAAGAAGAAACAGGGGGCTAAGCAATCAGCCCCAGCATTTT
TRBJ2-2	TRBD2	-	TRBV13	CASSTVAGVDTGELFF	TGTGCCAGCAGCACCGTAGCGGGAGTAGATACCGGGGAGCTGTTTTTT
TRBJ1-3	-	-	TRBV5-1	CASSAGPSSGNTIYF	TGCGCCAGCAGTGCAGGTCCCAGCTCTGGAAACACCATATATTTT
TRBJ1-2	-	few	TRBV19	CASSSSVQGNYGYTF	TGTGCCAGTAGTAGCTCTGTCCAGGGGAACTATGGCTACACCTTC
TRBJ2-2	-	-	TRBV12-3/TRBV12-4	CASSPFFTGELFF	TGTGCCAGCAGCCCATTTTTTACCGGGGAGCTGTTTTTT
TRBJ1-5	-	-	TRBV2	CASMIGNRVNNQPQHF	TGTGCCAGCATGATTGGGAACAGGGTGAACAATCAGCCCCAGCATTTT
TRBJ1-5	-	few	TRBV30	CAWRAGDQPQHF	TGTGCCTGGAGGGCAGGGGATCAGCCCCAGCATTTT
TRBJ2-7	-	-	TRBV4-3	CASSQGRAYEQYF	TGCGCCAGCAGCCAAGGGAGGGCCTACGAGCAGTACTTC
TRBJ1-3	-	-	TRBV5-1	CASSTNPGGVGNTIYF	TGCGCCAGCAGCACAAACCCTGGCGGGGTGGGAAACACCATATATTTT
TRBJ2-7	-	once	TRBV7-9	CASSLEVGQEQYF	TGTGCCAGCAGCTTAGAGGTTGGGCAAGAGCAGTACTTC
TRBJ2-7	TRBD1	-	TRBV24-1	CATSGEGQGTYEQYF	TGTGCCACCAGTGGGGAAGGACAGGGAACCTACGAGCAGTACTTC
TRBJ1-1	-	-	TRBV19	CASSPSTGNTEAFF	TGTGCCAGTAGTCCCTCGACAGGGAACACTGAAGCTTTCTTT
TRBJ1-2	-	-	TRBV14	CASSQDTGNGYTF	TGTGCCAGCAGCCAAGATACCGGTAATGGCTACACCTTC
TRBJ2-2	TRBD2	once	TRBV7-6	CASSLGPSGRAANTGELFF	TGTGCCAGCAGCTTAGGCCCTAGCGGGAGGGCCGCGAACACCGGGGAGCTGTTTTTT